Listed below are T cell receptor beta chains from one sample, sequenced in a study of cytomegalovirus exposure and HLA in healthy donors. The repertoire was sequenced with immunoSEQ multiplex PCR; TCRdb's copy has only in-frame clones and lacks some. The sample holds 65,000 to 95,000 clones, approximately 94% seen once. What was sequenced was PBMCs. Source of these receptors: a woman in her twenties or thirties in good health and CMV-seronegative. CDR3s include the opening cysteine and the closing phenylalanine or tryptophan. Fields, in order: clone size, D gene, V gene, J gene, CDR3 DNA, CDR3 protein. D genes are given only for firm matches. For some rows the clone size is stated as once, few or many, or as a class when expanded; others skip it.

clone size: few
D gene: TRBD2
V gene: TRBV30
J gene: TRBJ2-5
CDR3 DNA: TGTGCCTGGAGTGTAATGCGGGGGTTCCAAGAGACCCAGTACTTC
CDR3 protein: CAWSVMRGFQETQYF

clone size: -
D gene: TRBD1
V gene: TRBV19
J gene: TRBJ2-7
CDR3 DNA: TGTGCCAGTAGTATAAGAGGCGGGACAGGGGCGCTAACCCCCTACGAGCAGTACTTC
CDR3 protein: CASSIRGGTGALTPYEQYF

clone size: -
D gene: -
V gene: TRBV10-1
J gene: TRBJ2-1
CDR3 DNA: TGCGCCAGCAGGGAGGAGAGGGGGGGTTACAATGAGCAGTTCTTC
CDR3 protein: CASREERGGYNEQFF

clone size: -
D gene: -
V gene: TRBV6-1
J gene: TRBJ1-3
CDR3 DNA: TGTGCCAGCAGTGCAAGGGGCGTTCGCCATTCCTCTGGAAACACCATATATTTT
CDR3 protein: CASSARGVRHSSGNTIYF

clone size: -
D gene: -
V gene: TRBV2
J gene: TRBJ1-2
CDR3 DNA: TGTGCCAGCATCGCCCAGGGTCTTAACTATGGCTACACCTTC
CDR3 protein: CASIAQGLNYGYTF

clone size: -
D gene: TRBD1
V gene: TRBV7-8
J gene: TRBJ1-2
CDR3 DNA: TGTGCCAGCAGGTCCGGACAGGGGCTGGGCTACACCTTC
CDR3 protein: CASRSGQGLGYTF

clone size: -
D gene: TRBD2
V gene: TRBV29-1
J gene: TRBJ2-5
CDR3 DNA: TGCAGCGTTGAATCGAGCGGGAGGGCAGGAGAGACCCAGTACTTC
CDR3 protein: CSVESSGRAGETQYF

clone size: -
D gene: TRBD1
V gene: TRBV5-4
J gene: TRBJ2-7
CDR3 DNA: TGTGCCAGCAGCTTAGGGGGGACAGGGGGCCCCTACGAGCAGTACTTC
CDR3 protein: CASSLGGTGGPYEQYF

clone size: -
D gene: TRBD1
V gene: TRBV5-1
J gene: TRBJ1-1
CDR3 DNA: TGCGCCAGCAGCCCTGGGACAGGGAATGGGGTCACTGAAGCTTTCTTT
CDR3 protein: CASSPGTGNGVTEAFF

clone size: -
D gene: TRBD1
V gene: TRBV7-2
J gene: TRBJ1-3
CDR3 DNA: TGTGCCAGCAGCTGGACAGGGGGCTCTGGAAACACCATATATTTT
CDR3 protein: CASSWTGGSGNTIYF

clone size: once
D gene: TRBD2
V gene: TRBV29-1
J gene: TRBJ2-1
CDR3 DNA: TGCAGCGTTGTCCACTTTATAGCGGGAGGGAGTCACAATGAGCAGTTCTTC
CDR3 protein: CSVVHFIAGGSHNEQFF

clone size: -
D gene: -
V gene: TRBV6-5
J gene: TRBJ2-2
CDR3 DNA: TGTGCCAGCAGTTACAGGAGGGTGACCGGGGAGCTGTTTTTT
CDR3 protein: CASSYRRVTGELFF

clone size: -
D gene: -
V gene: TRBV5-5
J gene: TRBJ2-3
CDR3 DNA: TGTGCCAGCAGCTTGACTAGAACTAGCACAGATACGCAGTATTTT
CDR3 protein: CASSLTRTSTDTQYF

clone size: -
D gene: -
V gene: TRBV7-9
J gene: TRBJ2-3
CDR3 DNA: TGTGCCATCACCCCGCCGTCTAGCACCGATACGCAGTATTTT
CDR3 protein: CAITPPSSTDTQYF

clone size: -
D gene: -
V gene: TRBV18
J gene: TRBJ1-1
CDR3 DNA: TGTGCCAGCTCCGGGCAGGGGAACACTGAAGCTTTCTTT
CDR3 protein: CASSGQGNTEAFF

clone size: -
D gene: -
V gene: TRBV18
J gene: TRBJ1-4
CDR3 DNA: TGTGCCAGCTCACCATACTCGAGGGCAACTAATGAAAAACTGTTTTTT
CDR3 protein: CASSPYSRATNEKLFF

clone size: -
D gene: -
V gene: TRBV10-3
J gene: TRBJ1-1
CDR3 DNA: TGTGCCATCAGCACAACAGGGACGAACACTGAAGCTTTCTTT
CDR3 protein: CAISTTGTNTEAFF

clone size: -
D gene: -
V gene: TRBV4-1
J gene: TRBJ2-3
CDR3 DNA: TGCGCCAGCAGCCACCCAGCAGATACGCAGTATTTT
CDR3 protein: CASSHPADTQYF

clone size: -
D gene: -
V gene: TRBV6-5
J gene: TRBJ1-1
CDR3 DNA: TGTGCCAGCAGTTACGACCACAGGGACACTGAAGCTTTCTTT
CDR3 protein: CASSYDHRDTEAFF

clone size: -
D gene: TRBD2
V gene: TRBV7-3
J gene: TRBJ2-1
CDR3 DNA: TGTGCCAGCAGCCCCTTCGGGCGGGAGGGCCTCAGTGAGCAGTTCTTC
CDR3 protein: CASSPFGREGLSEQFF

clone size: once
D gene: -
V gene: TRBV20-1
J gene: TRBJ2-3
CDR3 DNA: TGCAGTGCAACCGCAGGGAATACGCAGTATTTT
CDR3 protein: CSATAGNTQYF

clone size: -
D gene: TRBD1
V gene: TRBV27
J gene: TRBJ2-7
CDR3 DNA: TGTGCCAGCAGTCAACCGGGACAGGACTACGAGCAGTACTTC
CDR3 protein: CASSQPGQDYEQYF

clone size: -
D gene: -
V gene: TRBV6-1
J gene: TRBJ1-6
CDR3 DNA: TGTGCCAGCAGGGGGGGTAATTCACCCCTCCACTTT
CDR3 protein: CASRGGNSPLHF

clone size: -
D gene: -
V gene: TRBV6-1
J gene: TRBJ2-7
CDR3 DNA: TGTGCCAGCAGTGTCGAGCCCCTCACCTACGAGCAGTACTTC
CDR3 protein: CASSVEPLTYEQYF

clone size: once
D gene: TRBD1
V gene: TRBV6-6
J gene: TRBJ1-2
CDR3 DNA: TGTGCCAGCAGTGCCCAAGGGACAGGGGTAAATGGCTACACCTTC
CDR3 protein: CASSAQGTGVNGYTF

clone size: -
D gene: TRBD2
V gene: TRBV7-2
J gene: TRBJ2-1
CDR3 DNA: TGTGCCAGCAGCCTTATGGGGACTAGCGTAATGAATGAGCAGTTCTTC
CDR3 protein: CASSLMGTSVMNEQFF

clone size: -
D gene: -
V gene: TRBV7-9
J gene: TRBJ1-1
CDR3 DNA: TGTGCCAGCAGCTTAGGAGGGTGGCCGAACACTGAAGCTTTCTTT
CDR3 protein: CASSLGGWPNTEAFF

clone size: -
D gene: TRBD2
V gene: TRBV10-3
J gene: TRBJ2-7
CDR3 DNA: TGTGCCATCAGTGGAACTAGCGGAACTTCCTACGAGCAGTACTTC
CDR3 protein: CAISGTSGTSYEQYF

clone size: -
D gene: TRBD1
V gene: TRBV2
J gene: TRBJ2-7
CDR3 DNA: TGTGCCAGCTCGTGGGACAGGGGAGTCTTC
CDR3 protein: CASSWDRGVF

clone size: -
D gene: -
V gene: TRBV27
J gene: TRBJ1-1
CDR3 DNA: TGTGCCAGCAGCTTAAGCAGGGGGAACACTGAAGCTTTCTTT
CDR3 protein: CASSLSRGNTEAFF

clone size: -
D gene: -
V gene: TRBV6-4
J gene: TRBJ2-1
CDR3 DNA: TGTGCCAGCAGTGACTCTACCCGGGGGGCGGACTACAATGAGCAGTTCTTC
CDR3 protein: CASSDSTRGADYNEQFF

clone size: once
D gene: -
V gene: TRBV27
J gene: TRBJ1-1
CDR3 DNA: TGTGCCAGCAGTTTATTGGGGGGAACGGACACTGAAGCTTTCTTT
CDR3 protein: CASSLLGGTDTEAFF

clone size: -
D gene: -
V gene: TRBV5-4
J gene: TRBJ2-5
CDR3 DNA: TGTGCCAGCAGCTTGGATAGAGGCCAAGAGACCCAGTACTTC
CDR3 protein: CASSLDRGQETQYF

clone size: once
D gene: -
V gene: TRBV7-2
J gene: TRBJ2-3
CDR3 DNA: TGTGCCAGCAGCTTAGCGCGTACCCGCACAGATACGCAGTATTTT
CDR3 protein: CASSLARTRTDTQYF

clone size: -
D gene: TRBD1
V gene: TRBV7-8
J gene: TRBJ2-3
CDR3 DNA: TGTGCCAGCAGCCCGGACAGGGGATCTCCTGGGGATACGCAGTATTTT
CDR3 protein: CASSPDRGSPGDTQYF

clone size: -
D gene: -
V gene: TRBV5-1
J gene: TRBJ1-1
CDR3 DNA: TGCGCCAGCAGCTCTCTATCAGCCCGCCAGGGTGAAGCTTTCTTT
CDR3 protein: CASSSLSARQGEAFF

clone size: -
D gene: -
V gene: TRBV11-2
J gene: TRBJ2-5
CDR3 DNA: TGTGCCAGCAGCTTAGTAGGCGGCCGAGGGGAGACCCAGTACTTC
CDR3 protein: CASSLVGGRGETQYF

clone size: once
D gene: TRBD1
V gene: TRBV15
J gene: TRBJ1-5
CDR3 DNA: TGTGCCACCAGCAGATCGGTGGACAGGGCTCAGCCCCAGCATTTT
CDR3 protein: CATSRSVDRAQPQHF

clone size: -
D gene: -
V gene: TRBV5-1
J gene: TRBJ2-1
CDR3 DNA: TGCGCCAGCAGCTTGATTACAGTTGGCTGGTCCTACAATGAGCAGTTCTTC
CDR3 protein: CASSLITVGWSYNEQFF

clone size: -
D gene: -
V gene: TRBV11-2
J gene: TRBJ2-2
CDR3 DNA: TGTGCCAGCAGCCCCGGACTACCTAACACCGGGGAGCTGTTTTTT
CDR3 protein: CASSPGLPNTGELFF

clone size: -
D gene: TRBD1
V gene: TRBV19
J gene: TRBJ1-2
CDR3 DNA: TGTGCCAGTACGGGACAGGTCTCTAACTATGGCTACACCTTC
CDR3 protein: CASTGQVSNYGYTF

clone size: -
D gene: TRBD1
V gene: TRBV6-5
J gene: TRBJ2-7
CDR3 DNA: TGTGCCAGCAACAACAGGGGGAACGAGCAGTACTTC
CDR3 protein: CASNNRGNEQYF

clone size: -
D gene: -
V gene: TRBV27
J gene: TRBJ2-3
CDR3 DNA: TGTGCCAGCAGTTTATGGACAGGCACAGATACGCAGTATTTT
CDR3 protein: CASSLWTGTDTQYF

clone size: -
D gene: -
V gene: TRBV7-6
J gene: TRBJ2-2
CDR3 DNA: TGTGCCAGCAGCTTAGCGAGGAGGACCGGGGAGCTGTTTTTT
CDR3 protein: CASSLARRTGELFF

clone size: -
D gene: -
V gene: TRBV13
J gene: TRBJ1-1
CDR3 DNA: TGTGCCAGCAGCTTAAGGACCGACAGGACCTGGATGAACACTGAAGCTTTCTTT
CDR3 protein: CASSLRTDRTWMNTEAFF

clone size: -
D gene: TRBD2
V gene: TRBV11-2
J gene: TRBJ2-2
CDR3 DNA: TGTGCCATCAAGGGGGGGACTAGCGGACTTCCCTTGGGGACCGGGGAGCTGTTTTTT
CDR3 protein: CAIKGGTSGLPLGTGELFF

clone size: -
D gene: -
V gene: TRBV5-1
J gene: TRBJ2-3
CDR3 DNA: TGCGCCAGCAGCTTGGAAGACTCAGATACGCAGTATTTT
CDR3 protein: CASSLEDSDTQYF

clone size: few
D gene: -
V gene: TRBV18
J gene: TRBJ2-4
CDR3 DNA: TGTGCCAGCTCAGGCCAGGTAGGGGACATTCAGTACTTC
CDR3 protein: CASSGQVGDIQYF

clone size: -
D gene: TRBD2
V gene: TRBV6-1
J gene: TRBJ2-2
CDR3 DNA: TGTGCCAGCAGTAGGCGGGAGGGCACCGGGGAGCTGTTTTTT
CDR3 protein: CASSRREGTGELFF

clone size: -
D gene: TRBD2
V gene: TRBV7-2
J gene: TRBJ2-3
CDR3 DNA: TGTGCCAGCAGCCCTTTAGCGGGGGGGCGGACAGATACGCAGTATTTT
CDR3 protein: CASSPLAGGRTDTQYF

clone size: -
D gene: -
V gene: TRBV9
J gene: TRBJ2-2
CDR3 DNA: TGTGCCAGCAGCCTCCGCGGAGGACTGAACACCGGGGAGCTGTTTTTT
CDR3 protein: CASSLRGGLNTGELFF